This T cell receptor beta chain appears in the sequencing data of a study of cytomegalovirus exposure and HLA in healthy donors (dated by TCRdb to between 2016 and 2019). General notes on the study: An earlier analysis of approximately 550 of the donors reported approximately 270 Gb of sequence data and more than 90 million unique TCR beta sequences from 150 million to 200 million T cells. An early release covering roughly 580 HLA-typed donors comprised 300 to 350 gigabases of sequencing data and around 86 million unique TCR sequences. Of the roughly 390 genotyped donors, 75% to 85% were placed in the genetic ancestry cluster associated with self-reported Caucasian donors. The study aimed to test whether signatures of past pathogen exposure could be identified by cataloging public T cell receptors. The study used immunosequencing to profile the T cell repertoires of several hundred subjects and linked those repertoires to cytomegalovirus serostatus. Besides the first cohort of approximately 710 subjects, a separate validation cohort made up of 120 different subjects was used. To predict cytomegalovirus infection status, the study brought together high-throughput TCR immunosequencing, statistical association of individual TCRs with disease status, and machine learning. To study patterns of TCR occurrence, a later analysis re-analyzed previously published TCR beta repertoires from 666 donors and added high-resolution HLA genotyping. The later analysis used no new phenotypic data to find candidate immune exposures, relying instead on TCR beta sequences and their occurrence across donors. An earlier analysis of 500 to 650 of the donors applied high-throughput TCR beta sequencing to assess whether each TCR beta V gene segment acted as functional or pseudogenic. Donor age, sex, ethnicity and CMV serostatus were collected together with the repertoire data. In a later genetic analysis, genome-wide SNP genotypes for about 60% of the 666 donors were used, and that subset was treated as a discovery cohort. All discovery cohort repertoires had been generated on a single sequencing platform. Both class I and class II loci were covered by HLA typing, at four-digit resolution. The number of donors typed differed by locus, with about 629-640 for A, B, C, DRB1 and DQB1, more than 500 for DQA1, nearly 610 for DPA1, and 400 to 490 for DPB1. Five DR-DQ haplotypes were handled as single units for association and clustering, since linkage in the cohort was strong. Across 300 to 400 genotyped donors of the cohort, an average of about 240,000 unique TCR beta nucleotide sequences per donor were sequenced, and approximately 17% of those sequences were non-productive. Beyond this particular receptor, the publication reports: The study listed 150 to 200 TCR beta chains as associated with cytomegalovirus. A further reported finding was that TCR beta sequences accurately predicted the HLA-A and HLA-B alleles for most subjects in the first cohort. In this cohort, only TCR beta chains were sequenced, and detectable features were limited by the absence of alpha or paired-chain data. Roughly uniform sequencing depth across donors was assumed in presence/absence analyses, although this assumption may not hold. The only immune exposure information available for the cohort was CMV serostatus. In a later analysis, TCR association rates were found to vary across HLA loci, with the most associated TCRs seen for DRB1 alleles and the fewest for HLA-C alleles. In a later analysis, HLA-associated TCR beta chains were found to be more clonally expanded and to have lower generation probabilities than equally common non-associated chains. In an earlier analysis of under 600 of the donors, most TCR beta V segments were observed in productive rearrangements about 90% or about 30% of the time, broadly matching IMGT annotations. Because counts were too low, some 17 rarely observed V segments, including chromosome 9 orphons, were left out of the earlier analysis of a few hundred of the donors. Linkage disequilibrium might explain the correlated functional status among segregating V segments, but an unknown experimental factor could not be ruled out. The sequencing pipeline was judged likely to have produced a cluster of highly shared sequence variants as a technical artifact. A later genetic analysis associated a missense DCLRE1C variant with V-gene and J-gene trimming of TCR beta chains, and an independent cohort replicated the association. The 87-base-pair reads could not distinguish some IMGT-functional V segments, including TRBV6-2 and TRBV6-3, so those segments were excluded. A later analysis reported that several top co-occurrence clusters appeared linked to parvovirus B19, influenza, CMV and Epstein-Barr virus. According to the authors, the approach could potentially be generalized to other disease states and immunological phenotypes. A later analysis found that most CMV-associated TCR beta chains appeared HLA-restricted, with HLA associations seemingly driven largely by CMV exposure. Compared with the approximately 700-donor mean, donors in an Asian-associated ancestry cluster had fewer N-insertions in productive TCRs, according to a later genetic analysis. A few of the identified cytomegalovirus-associated TCR beta chains were confirmed in vitro to be specific for cytomegalovirus antigens. Because HLA typing was missing for some donors at each locus, association tests included only the typed subset. In a later analysis, some 17,000 TCR beta sequences were associated with specific HLA alleles at a false discovery rate of 0.05. When HLA alleles, especially DR and DQ, strongly co-occurred, attributing TCR associations to individual alleles was difficult. In both the original and validation cohorts, the classifier was reported to diagnose cytomegalovirus status with high specificity and sensitivity. Most TCR sequences were observed very rarely across donors, whereas some public TCRs were present in many individuals.

Receptor amplification or capture employed the immunoSEQ multiplex PCR assay. For the multiplex PCR, a mixture combining 60 forward primers for TCR Vbeta segments and 13 reverse primers for TCR Jbeta segments was used. Amplification of the CDR3 region of rearranged TCR beta genes was performed with a multiplex PCR assay on genomic DNA. The amplified TCR beta libraries were sequenced on the Illumina HiSeq System as 87-base-pair reads. As for the authors' bioinformatics: In a later analysis, 80 million or so unique TCR beta chains were counted across the roughly 670 repertoires, and roughly 9.9 million of these chains were shared by at least two donors. Raw reads were error-corrected and collapsed into unique sequences by a nearest-neighbor algorithm in which closely related sequences were merged to remove PCR and sequencing errors. To assign V, D and J gene segments, CDR3 sequences were aligned to IMGT reference sequences. For a sequence to be retained, a match of at least six nucleotides was required to both a V gene segment and a J gene segment. Rearrangements were called productive when the CDR3 lacked stop codons and stayed in frame with V and J; all others were non-productive. Following IMGT convention, CDR3 was defined as the stretch from the second conserved V-encoded cysteine to the conserved J-encoded phenylalanine. Sequences without an unambiguous match to a single V gene segment were excluded from the earlier analysis of 450 to 750 of the donors. An earlier analysis of almost 600 of the donors classified V segments as functional when productive rearrangements were above 56.7% and as segregating when the standard deviation between donors was above 5%. To diagnose cytomegalovirus status from the catalog of TCR beta chain sequences, a statistical classification framework was built. In a later analysis, V and J genes were assigned by comparing TCR nucleotide sequences against IMGT/GENE-DB human TR gene sequences. In a later analysis, CDR3 sequences and most-parsimonious VDJ recombination scenarios were assigned using the TCRdist pipeline. In a later analysis, each TCR beta chain was defined by its CDR3 amino acid sequence together with its V-gene family, and reads without a unique V-gene family were excluded. As a way to deal with suspected cross-contamination and a sequencing artifact, a later analysis dropped hundreds of nucleotide sequences that were highly shared and had low generation probability. A later analysis calculated a clonal expansion index for each public chain from normalized within-repertoire ranks of inferred template counts. Generation probabilities in a later analysis came from a VDJ recombination model fitted to out-of-frame rearrangements, and those results were checked against IGoR. In a later analysis, TCR-TCR, TCR-HLA and TCR-CMV co-occurrence was scored with hypergeometric tests, and a repertoire-size bias correction was applied to TCR pairs. A later analysis estimated false discovery rates by permuting HLA or CMV assignments 20 times. In a later analysis, co-occurring TCRs were grouped using DBSCAN, with TCRdist sequence similarity added in when clustering inside HLA-allele-positive subsets. Co-occurrence clustering excluded repertoires with fewer than 30,000 or more than 120,000 public chains, plus five with anomalous nucleotide sharing. The clones in this table, taken by TCRdb from immuneACCESS, are in-frame only. Not every clone is retained; where verified, under half of the shortfall comes from an unresolved V gene, and the cause of the rest is unknown. V and J calls and clone size come straight from that table; D and trimming were deduced from the DNA. The sample contains roughly 100,000 clones, less than 80% of them found a single time. 3.8% of the sample comes from the top ten.

Concerning this clone: The target of this receptor is not known. The sample holds no much larger clone one base away, and base qualities are not on file.

The CDR3 contains 18 residues, cysteine and phenylalanine counted. Only the CDR3 DNA is retained, 54 bases long and in frame from the first base. The cohort comprised around 700 healthy bone marrow donors. At the time of sampling, all cohort members were nominally healthy, though unrecorded immune exposures were likely present. The donor was CMV seropositive and was included in the group of some 290 seropositive cohort members. A peripheral blood sample was collected from each donor, and TCR beta sequencing was performed on peripheral blood mononuclear cells. The Qiagen DNeasy Blood Extraction Kit was used to extract genomic DNA from the blood cell samples.

The chain employs TRBV21-1 and TRBJ2-7; the D segment call TRBD2 is taken from the table without a DNA check. TRBV21-1 is a documented pseudogene. The sample taken for sequencing was PBMCs. This clonotype was sampled from a man younger than 40 in good health and CMV-seropositive. In nucleotide form, the sequence is TGTGCCAGCAGCGGAAGAGGGGAACTAGCGGGGCACGCGACCGAGCAGTACTTC. This gives the protein CASSGRGELAGHATEQYF.